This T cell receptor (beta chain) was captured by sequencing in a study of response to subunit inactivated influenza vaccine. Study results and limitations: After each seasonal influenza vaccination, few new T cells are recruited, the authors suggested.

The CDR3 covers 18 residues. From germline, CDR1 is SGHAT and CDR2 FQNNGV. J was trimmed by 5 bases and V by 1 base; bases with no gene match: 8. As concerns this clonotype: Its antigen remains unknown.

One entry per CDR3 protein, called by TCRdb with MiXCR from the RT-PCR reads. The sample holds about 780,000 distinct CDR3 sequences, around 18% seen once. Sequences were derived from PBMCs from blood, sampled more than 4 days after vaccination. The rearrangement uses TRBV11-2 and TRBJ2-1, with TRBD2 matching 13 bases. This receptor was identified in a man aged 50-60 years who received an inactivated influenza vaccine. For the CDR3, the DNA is TGTGCCAGCAGCTTAGTCGTGGTGGGACTAGCGGGGAACAATGAGCAGTTCTTC. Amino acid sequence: CASSLVVVGLAGNNEQFF.